The 14 T cell receptor beta chains reported below all come from one sample, sequenced in a study of cytomegalovirus exposure and HLA in healthy donors. The PCR employed 60 Vbeta primers together with 13 Jbeta primers. The assay was immunoSEQ multiplex PCR, and TCRdb's table has in-frame clones only and misses some. The sample includes about 150,000 clones, over 60% seen only once; the top ten take approximately 4%. The sequenced material came from PBMCs. These receptors all stem from a woman in her thirties or forties in good health and CMV-seronegative.

A word on this clone: Other DNA sequences in this specimen translate into the identical CDR3. V usage is TRBV6-6 and J usage is TRBJ2-7; maybe TRBD1 (5 bases). This CDR3 is built from 12 residues. With 6 bases removed from V and 4 bases from J, the gap between germline ends came to 10 bases. The germline V gene encodes CDR1 MNHNY and CDR2 SVGAGI (reference sequence). The CDR3: CASSPGAYEQYF. Here the CDR3 DNA reads TGTGCCAGCAGCCCTGGGGCGTACGAGCAGTACTTC.

The J gene is TRBJ1-1, the V gene TRBV5-8; TRBD1 matches 8 bases. CDR1 and CDR2 from the germline V gene are SGHTS and YDEGEE. This CDR3 spans 19 amino acids. Trimming removed 1 base from V and 10 bases from J; junction bases left unmatched: 24. The DNA for the CDR3 is TGTGCCAGCAGCTTGATGCGTGGGTCCCGGACAGGGTACGGGGCTGGAGCTTTCTTT. It yields the protein CASSLMRGSRTGYGAGAFF.

The chain uses TRBV27 and TRBJ1-1, with 8 bases fitting TRBD1. Trimming took 6 bases from V and 1 from J; bases not matched to a gene: 4. CDR1 and CDR2 (germline): MNHEY, SMNVEV (reference sequence). The CDR3 spans 14 residues. CDR3 sequence reads: CASRRTGSNTEAFF. The CDR3 coding sequence is TGTGCCAGCAGGCGGACAGGGTCGAACACTGAAGCTTTCTTT.

The chain uses TRBV6-6 and TRBJ1-6; 9 bases line up with TRBD1. V gave up 7 bases and J gave up 7 bases; unmatched junction bases: 5. CDR1 and CDR2 from the germline V gene are MNHNY and SVGAGI (reference sequence). The CDR3 runs 14 residues. In nucleotides, the CDR3 is TGTGCCAGCAACCGACAGGGGGGGAATTCACCCCTCCACTTT. Its translation: CASNRQGGNSPLHF.

The rearrangement joins TRBV6-6 to TRBJ1-2; 11 bases are a match to TRBD1. V dropped 6 bases and J dropped 8; count of bases not matched to a gene: 8. Germline V gene lookup returns CDR1 MNHNY and CDR2 SVGAGI (reference sequence). CDR3 length: 14 residues. The CDR3 here is CASSKAGTGGGYTF. The CDR3 coding sequence is TGTGCCAGCAGCAAGGCCGGGACAGGGGGAGGCTACACCTTC.

The chain combines TRBV28 with TRBJ1-1, with 7 bases that match TRBD1. V dropped 5 bases and J dropped 7; count of bases not matched to a gene: 10. This CDR3 has 14 residues. Germline V gene lookup returns CDR1 MDHEN and CDR2 SYDVKM. CDR3 DNA: TGTGCCAGCAGTGTGTTGGGACAGACAATTGAAGCTTTCTTT. Amino acid sequence: CASSVLGQTIEAFF.

The chain has TRBV6-1 and TRBJ1-2, with 11 bases matching TRBD1. Trimming took 7 bases from V and 3 from J; bases not matched to a gene: 4. CDR3 length: 14 residues. Germline CDR1 MNHNS, CDR2 SASEGT. The CDR3 loop is CASTRTGGDYGYTF. In DNA form, the CDR3 reads TGTGCCAGCACCAGGACAGGGGGCGACTATGGCTACACCTTC.

The chain employs TRBV11-3 and TRBJ2-7; unclear D gene. Looked up from germline, CDR1 is SGHNT and CDR2 is YENEEA. The CDR3 sequence is 14 residues long. Trimming pared 5 bases from V and 2 bases from J, leaving 13 bases between. The CDR3 loop is CASSESLIAYEQYF. The CDR3 DNA sequence: TGTGCCAGCAGCGAGTCTCTCATTGCCTACGAGCAGTACTTC.

The chain recombines TRBV5-5 with TRBJ2-2; 11 bases fit TRBD2. Trimming cost V 4 bases and J 4 bases; bases outside gene matches: 9. CDR3 length equals 17 residues. Germline V gene lookup returns CDR1 SGHKS and CDR2 YYEKEE (reference sequence). The CDR3: CASSLQLAGAGTGELFF. In DNA form, the CDR3 reads TGTGCCAGCAGCCTCCAACTAGCGGGAGCGGGCACCGGGGAGCTGTTTTTT.

Only one count was recorded for this clone. V and J are TRBV5-4 and TRBJ2-1; D is possibly TRBD1 (5 bases). Germline values: CDR1 SGHNT, CDR2 YYREEE (reference sequence). The germline V and J ends were trimmed by 4 bases and 9 bases, with 20 bases remaining between them. The CDR3 covers 15 residues. CDR3 in DNA: TGTGCCAGCAGCCTCAGGGTAGAGTTTACCGGTGAGCAGTTCTTC. This translates into CASSLRVEFTGEQFF.

The genes are TRBV5-4 and TRBJ2-6, with 8 bases lining up with TRBD2. There are 16 residues in the CDR3. Germline lookup yields CDR1 SGHNT and CDR2 YYREEE (reference sequence). V shed 7 bases and J 0 bases; nucleotides not matched to a gene: 6. CDR3 loop: CASLAGGPSGANVLTF. The CDR3, as DNA: TGTGCCAGCTTGGCGGGGGGCCCCTCTGGGGCCAACGTCCTGACTTTC.

A single count supports this clone. V gene TRBV19 combines with J gene TRBJ1-5; a weak D match, TRBD1 (5 bases). The CDR3 has 14 amino acids. Germline V gives CDR1 LNHDA, CDR2 SQIVND (reference sequence). Trimming shortened V by 7 bases and J by 7 bases, and 17 bases separated the two germline ends. The chain's CDR3 is CASTAGAVGQPQHF. The CDR3 DNA follows: TGTGCCAGTACCGCTGGGGCCGTCGGCCAGCCCCAGCATTTT. Variable domain in full (rest from reference TRBV19 and TRBJ1-5): DGGITQSPKYLFRKEGQNVTLSCEQNLNHDAMYWYRQDPGQGLRLIYYSQIVNDFQKGDIAEGYSVSREKKESFPLTVTSAQKNPTAFYLCASTAGAVGQPQHFGDGTRLSIL.

This clone is a singleton in its sample. This chain connects TRBV5-1 to TRBJ1-2; 9 bases line up with TRBD1. The V segment lost 3 bases and the J segment 4 bases; nucleotides outside the gene matches: 4. The germline CDR1 and CDR2 sequences are SGHRS and YFSETQ. This CDR3 is 14 amino acids long. CDR3 in DNA: TGCGCCAGCAGCTATACAGGGGGCGTCTATGGCTACACCTTC. As protein: CASSYTGGVYGYTF.

DNA of the CDR3: TGTGCCAGCAGTTACTCCCCGGGAGGTGACTACGAGCAGTACTTC. Translating gives CASSYSPGGDYEQYF. This rearrangement joins TRBV6-5 to TRBJ2-7; 7 bases line up with TRBD2. Losses at the gene ends were 0 bases for V and 3 bases for J; bases not matched to a gene: 5. This CDR3 region has 15 residues. Germline assignment: CDR1 MNHEY and CDR2 SVGAGI.